This TCR beta chain was captured by sequencing in a study of somatic mutations in cytotoxic T cells in rheumatoid arthritis. Here immunoSEQ multiplex PCR was the method, and the copy in TCRdb shows in-frame clones only, minus some. This repertoire shows 15,000 to 20,000 clones, approximately 80% found once; its top ten account for 10%. This clonotype originated in a woman between 45 and 60 years old in good health. Sequenced: CD8+ T cells sorted from blood.

The CDR3 region has the DNA TGTGCCAGCAGCTCAGACTACGAGCAGTACTTC. This sequence encodes CASSSDYEQYF. The gene calls are TRBV5-4 and TRBJ2-7; no reliable D call. From germline, CDR1 is SGHNT and CDR2 YYREEE (reference sequence). This CDR3 contains 11 residues. Trimming took 3 bases from V and 3 from J, leaving 4 bases between them.